Each of the 30 T cell receptor beta chains below was sequenced from the same sample in a study of T cell responses to AZD1222 COVID-19 vaccine. Data came from immunoSEQ multiplex PCR; TCRdb stores just in-frame clones and leaves some out. The sample yields 95,000 to 130,000 clones, 85% to 95% seen once. This sample comprised peripheral blood, obtained on day 0 of AZD1222 vaccination. The receptors here all came from an adult in good health.

The CDR3 region is CASSYYSWTGFYEQYF. In nucleotides, the CDR3 is TGTGCCAGCAGTTACTATTCCTGGACAGGGTTCTACGAGCAGTACTTC. The chain combines TRBV6-5 with TRBJ2-7; 8 bases are a match to TRBD1. Germline-derived CDR1 and CDR2 are MNHEY and SVGAGI. Trimming took 1 base from V and 3 from J; bases not matched to a gene: 8. This CDR3 contains 16 residues.

This chain connects TRBV2 to TRBJ1-6; the D is unclear. Germline lookup yields CDR1 SNHLY and CDR2 FYNNEI. This CDR3 spans 16 amino acids. V lost 11 bases to trimming and J lost 0 bases, with 17 bases between them. The DNA of the CDR3 is TGTGCCTCGCTCGGTTGGGTGAGCTCCTATAATTCACCCCTCCACTTT. Its protein is CASLGWVSSYNSPLHF.

V gene TRBV11-2 combines with J gene TRBJ2-3, with 10 nucleotides matching TRBD2. The ends lost 3 bases at V and 0 bases at J; junction bases unmatched: 6. The CDR3 is made up of 17 amino acids. Germline V gene data show CDR1 as SGHAT and CDR2 as FQNNGV. The CDR3 sequence is CASSFPLTSGSTDTQYF. As DNA, the CDR3 is TGTGCCAGCAGCTTTCCACTGACTAGCGGGAGCACAGATACGCAGTATTTT. Drawing the rest from reference TRBV11-2 and TRBJ2-3, the complete variable domain is EAGVAQSPRYKIIEKRQSVAFWCNPISGHATLYWYQQILGQGPKLLIQFQNNGVVDDSQLPKDRFSAERLKGVDSTLKIQPAKLEDSAVYLCASSFPLTSGSTDTQYFGPGTRLTVL.

This sequence joins TRBV18 and TRBJ2-1; 7 nucleotides match TRBD2. V dropped 3 bases and J dropped 4; count of bases not matched to a gene: 9. Germline V lookup: CDR1 KGHSH, CDR2 LQKENI. This CDR3 region has 16 residues. CDR3 residues: CASSPIGLVGYNEQFF. The CDR3 region has the DNA TGTGCCAGCTCACCTATTGGACTAGTCGGATACAATGAGCAGTTCTTC.

This chain connects TRBV7-9 to TRBJ1-3, with D maybe TRBD1 (6 bases). Per the germline V gene, CDR1 is SEHNR and CDR2 is FQNEAQ (reference sequence). Trimming removed 5 bases at V and 0 bases at J, with 14 bases between. The CDR3 consists of 16 residues. CDR3 nucleotide sequence: TGTGCCAGCAGCGCCCGGGGGACACACTCTGGAAACACCATATATTTT. Amino acids: CASSARGTHSGNTIYF.

The gene calls are TRBV27 and TRBJ1-5; a weak D match, TRBD1 (6 bases). Per germline, CDR1 MNHEY and CDR2 SMNVEV (reference sequence). The CDR3 is 14 residues long. Trimming shortened V by 2 bases and J by 3 bases, and 8 bases separated the two germline ends. The DNA of the CDR3 is TGTGCCAGCAGTTTAACAGGGAACAATCAGCCCCAGCATTTT. It is translated as CASSLTGNNQPQHF.

V and J are TRBV9 and TRBJ2-3; the match to TRBD2 covers 8 bases. The CDR3 has 17 amino acids. V was clipped by 0 bases and J by 2 bases; unmatched bases: 8. Germline assignment: CDR1 SGDLS and CDR2 YYNGEE. In DNA, the CDR3 is TGTGCCAGCAGCGTAGCTATTACTAGCGGAGACACAGATACGCAGTATTTT. It translates to CASSVAITSGDTDTQYF.

The chain carries TRBV7-8 and TRBJ2-3, with TRBD2 identical over 13 bases. The CDR3 length is 13 residues. V was clipped by 5 bases and J by 11 bases; unmatched bases: 4. The germline V gene has CDR1 SGHVS and CDR2 FQNEAQ. CDR3 nucleotide sequence: TGTGCCAGCAGCCAGGGGACTAGCGGGGTGCAGTATTTT. The encoded protein is CASSQGTSGVQYF.

J is TRBJ2-1 and V is TRBV9, with 8 bases lining up with TRBD1. The ends lost 3 bases at V and 6 bases at J; junction bases unmatched: 8. CDR1 and CDR2 from the germline V gene are SGDLS and YYNGEE. The CDR3 totals 15 residues. CDR3 nucleotide sequence: TGTGCCAGCAGCGCGGCCGGACAGGGTGGCAATGAGCAGTTCTTC. Translating it yields CASSAAGQGGNEQFF.

The chain is built from TRBV29-1 and TRBJ2-7; D possibly matches TRBD1 or TRBD2 (5 bases each). In germline, CDR1 is SQVTM, CDR2 ANQGSEA. The V and J ends lost 5 bases and 0 bases respectively, with 14 bases between them. This CDR3 spans 14 amino acids. CDR3 in DNA: TGCAGCGTTACCCGGGGCAGCTTCTCCTACGAGCAGTACTTC. This encodes CSVTRGSFSYEQYF.

This chain uses TRBV13 with TRBJ1-1; 8 bases fit TRBD1. Per the germline V gene, CDR1 is PRHDT and CDR2 is FYEKMQ (reference sequence). CDR3 length: 13 amino acids. With V trimmed by 3 bases and J by 5 bases, 2 bases remained unmatched. DNA of the CDR3: TGTGCCAGCAGCTTCACAGGGGGGACTGAAGCTTTCTTT. Encoded protein: CASSFTGGTEAFF.

J is TRBJ1-2 and V is TRBV28, with 10 nucleotides matching TRBD1. This CDR3 has 15 amino acids. Germline loops: CDR1 MDHEN, CDR2 SYDVKM. V was pared by 4 bases and J by 8 bases, with 10 bases of the junction left unmatched. CDR3 protein: CASSSTGGAIKGYTF. The CDR3 DNA sequence: TGTGCCAGCAGTTCGACAGGGGGCGCTATAAAAGGCTACACCTTC.

V gene TRBV7-6 combines with J gene TRBJ1-1, with 7 bases matching TRBD1. This CDR3 is 15 amino acids long. Germline CDR1 reads SGHVS; CDR2 reads FNYEAQ. The V segment lost 2 bases and the J segment 1 base; nucleotides outside the gene matches: 4. The CDR3 sequence: CASSLYRTGNTEAFF. DNA for the CDR3: TGTGCCAGCAGCTTATACCGGACAGGGAACACTGAAGCTTTCTTT.

The genes are TRBV29-1 and TRBJ1-1; 7 bases fit TRBD1. CDR1 and CDR2 from the germline V gene are SQVTM and ANQGSEA. V shed 7 bases and J 3 bases; nucleotides not matched to a gene: 5. This CDR3 has 12 amino acids. The CDR3 DNA is TGCAGCGCCCCCAGGGGGGACACTGAAGCTTTCTTT. Its protein is CSAPRGDTEAFF.

The chain has TRBV5-1 and TRBJ1-1; D not resolved. Germline V CDR1 and CDR2: SGHRS, YFSETQ. V lost 0 bases and J lost 4, with 10 bases in between. This CDR3 contains 14 residues. The CDR3 region has the DNA TGCGCCAGCAGCTTGGCCGGAGGCATCACTGAAGCTTTCTTT. It yields the protein CASSLAGGITEAFF.

This clone is a singleton in its sample. The chain joins TRBV14 to TRBJ2-1; no clear D gene. V gave up 0 bases and J gave up 7 bases, with 4 bases separating them. CDR3 size: 12 residues. Per the germline V gene, CDR1 is SGHDN and CDR2 is FVKESK. CDR3 DNA sequence: TGTGCCAGCAGCCAAGAAGGAAATGAGCAGTTCTTC. Its translation: CASSQEGNEQFF.

The rearrangement joins TRBV28 to TRBJ1-2, with 7 bases fitting TRBD1. The CDR3 is 14 residues long. CDR1 and CDR2 (germline): MDHEN, SYDVKM. The V segment lost 3 bases and the J segment 2 bases; nucleotides outside the gene matches: 3. This chain's CDR3 is CASSLPGGNYGYTF. The CDR3 nucleotides are TGTGCCAGCAGTTTGCCAGGGGGAAACTATGGCTACACCTTC.

For this clone: Different DNA sequences within this sample yield the same CDR3. J is TRBJ2-7 and V is TRBV27, with D possibly TRBD2 on 5 matching bases. Trimming removed 5 bases at V and 4 bases at J, with 6 bases between. CDR1 is MNHEY, CDR2 SMNVEV, per germline (reference sequence). The length of the CDR3 is 11 residues. The CDR3 nucleotides read TGTGCCAGCAGTAGAGGGTACGAGCAGTACTTC. Its translation is CASSRGYEQYF.

This chain connects TRBV4-1 to TRBJ2-7; D is unclear. The germline V gene has CDR1 MGHRA and CDR2 YSYEKL. CDR3 length equals 13 residues. Trimming pared 4 bases from V and 6 bases from J, leaving 13 bases between. Here the CDR3 DNA reads TGCGCCAGCAGCCCCCCCTACGTGGCCGAGCAGTACTTC. The encoded protein is CASSPPYVAEQYF.

The chain recombines TRBV6-4 with TRBJ2-3; TRBD2 is a possible D gene (6 bases). V lost 8 bases and J lost 4, with 16 bases in between. Looked up from germline, CDR1 is MRHNA and CDR2 is SNTAGT. This CDR3 comprises 14 residues. The CDR3 DNA reads as TGTGCCAGCGGACTGGGGGGTGAGGCAGATACGCAGTATTTT. Residues: CASGLGGEADTQYF.

The V and J genes are TRBV18 and TRBJ2-3, with 7 bases aligning to TRBD2. The CDR3 extends over 15 amino acids. Germline trimming cut 1 base from V and 0 bases from J; bases unmatched to any gene: 1. Germline assignment: CDR1 KGHSH and CDR2 LQKENI. The CDR3 DNA sequence: TGTGCCAGCTCACCACTTAGCGGGAGCACAGATACGCAGTATTTT. Amino acids: CASSPLSGSTDTQYF.

This rearrangement joins TRBV5-1 to TRBJ2-7, with D hard to call. The CDR3 length is 13 residues. The germline CDR1 and CDR2 sequences are SGHRS and YFSETQ. Trimming shortened V by 0 bases and J by 1 base, and 5 bases separated the two germline ends. The CDR3 DNA reads as TGCGCCAGCAGCTTGGGGCAGTCCTACGAGCAGTACTTC. Its protein product is CASSLGQSYEQYF.

The genes are TRBV19 and TRBJ1-1; D might be TRBD1 (5 bases). Germline assignment: CDR1 LNHDA and CDR2 SQIVND (reference sequence). The CDR3 has 14 residues. Trimming removed 2 bases from V and 5 bases from J, with 12 bases in between. The CDR3 region has the DNA TGTGCCAGTAGTATAACTGGGACGTCTACTGAAGCTTTCTTT. Translated: CASSITGTSTEAFF.

J is TRBJ1-5 and V is TRBV11-2; the D is unclear. The germline gives CDR1 SGHAT, CDR2 FQNNGV. This CDR3 has 15 residues. Trimming cost V 0 bases and J 0 bases, with 6 bases left between them. The CDR3 sequence: CASSLDGYSNQPQHF. For the CDR3, the DNA is TGTGCCAGCAGCTTAGATGGTTATAGCAATCAGCCCCAGCATTTT.

The chain is built from TRBV5-1 and TRBJ1-1; no clear D gene. The V end lost 3 bases, the J end lost 5 bases, and 8 bases lay between the germline ends. This CDR3 has 12 residues. The germline CDR1 and CDR2 sequences are SGHRS and YFSETQ. CDR3: CASSSMGTEAFF. The CDR3 DNA reads TGCGCCAGCAGCTCCATGGGGACTGAAGCTTTCTTT.

This clone was seen once. The V and J genes are TRBV4-1 and TRBJ2-2; possibly TRBD2 for D (6 bases). The CDR3 runs to 14 residues. V was trimmed by 3 bases and J by 5 bases, leaving 10 bases between them. CDR1 and CDR2 (germline): MGHRA, YSYEKL. CDR3 nucleotides: TGCGCCAGCAGCCACCTCGGGGGAACCGGGGAGCTGTTTTTT. Translated, it gives CASSHLGGTGELFF.

Worth noting for this clone: At one of its ends the junction is not consistent with the germline gene, which may arise from a read error. The J gene is TRBJ2-1, the V gene TRBV9; unclear D gene. The germline CDR1 and CDR2 sequences are SGDLS and YYNGEE. The CDR3 contains 14 residues. CDR3 residues: CASSGGSPSPLPVF. The CDR3 DNA reads TGTGCCAGCAGCGGGGGTTCGCCGTCCCCATTGCCGGTCTTC.

This chain uses TRBV9 with TRBJ1-1; 10 bases are a match to TRBD1. The CDR3 length is 19 residues. CDR1 SGDLS and CDR2 YYNGEE come from the germline V gene. The V segment lost 3 bases and the J segment 4 bases; nucleotides outside the gene matches: 18. The CDR3 sequence: CASSAGDRGGLRGGTEAFF. In DNA form, the CDR3 reads TGTGCCAGCAGCGCGGGGGACAGGGGAGGTCTTCGCGGAGGCACTGAAGCTTTCTTT.

This chain links TRBV7-9 with TRBJ1-1; 7 positions agree with TRBD1. Losses at the gene ends were 5 bases for V and 2 bases for J; bases not matched to a gene: 5. The CDR3 has 14 residues. Germline V gene sequence: CDR1 SEHNR, CDR2 FQNEAQ (reference sequence). DNA for the CDR3: TGTGCCAGCAGCCCGGACAGGTTTAACACTGAAGCTTTCTTT. This sequence encodes CASSPDRFNTEAFF.

This clone was seen just once. The J gene is TRBJ2-1, the V gene TRBV27; D is unclear. This CDR3 is 15 amino acids long. The germline gives CDR1 MNHEY, CDR2 SMNVEV (reference sequence). V lost 4 bases and J 0 bases, leaving 10 bases between the germline ends. The CDR3 nucleotides are TGTGCCAGCAGTTCTGGAGAAAGCTCCTACAATGAGCAGTTCTTC. Protein: CASSSGESSYNEQFF.